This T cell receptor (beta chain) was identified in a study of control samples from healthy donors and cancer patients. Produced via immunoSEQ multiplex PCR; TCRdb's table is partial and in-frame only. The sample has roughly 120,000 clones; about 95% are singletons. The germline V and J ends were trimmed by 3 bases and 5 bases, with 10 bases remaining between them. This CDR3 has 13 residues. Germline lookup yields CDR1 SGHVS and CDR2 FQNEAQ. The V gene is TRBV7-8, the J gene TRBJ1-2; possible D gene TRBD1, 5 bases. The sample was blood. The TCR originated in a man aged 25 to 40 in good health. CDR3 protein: CASSFNTGYGYTF. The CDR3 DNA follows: TGTGCCAGCAGCTTCAATACAGGATATGGCTACACCTTC.